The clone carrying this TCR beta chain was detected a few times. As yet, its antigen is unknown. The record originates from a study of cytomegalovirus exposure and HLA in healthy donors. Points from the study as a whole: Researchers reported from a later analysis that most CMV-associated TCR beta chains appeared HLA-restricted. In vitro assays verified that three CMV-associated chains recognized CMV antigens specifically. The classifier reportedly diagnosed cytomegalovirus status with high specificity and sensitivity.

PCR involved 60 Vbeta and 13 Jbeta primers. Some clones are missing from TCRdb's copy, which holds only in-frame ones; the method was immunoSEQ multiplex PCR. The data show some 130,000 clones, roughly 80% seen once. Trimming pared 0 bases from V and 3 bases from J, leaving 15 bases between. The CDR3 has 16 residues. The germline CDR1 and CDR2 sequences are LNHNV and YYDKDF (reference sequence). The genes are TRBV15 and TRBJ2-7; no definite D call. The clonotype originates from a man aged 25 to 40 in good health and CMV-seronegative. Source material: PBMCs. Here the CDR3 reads CATSRDNIQPLYEQYF. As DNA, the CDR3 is TGTGCCACCAGCAGAGATAACATACAACCCCTCTACGAGCAGTACTTC.